This TCR beta chain was found in a study of blood T cell repertoires in COVID-19. Background on the study: Sources were T cells, B-cell-depleted T cells, or PBMCs; the material itself was cDNA or gDNA.

This CDR3 spans 13 amino acids. The germline gives CDR1 LGHDT, CDR2 YNNKEL (reference sequence). Losses at the gene ends were 3 bases for V and 4 bases for J; bases not matched to a gene: 0. In terms of age and location, participants ranged from roughly 18 to 100 years and lived in roughly 22 US areas. Authors' processing steps: From reference gene primer amplification, estimates of nucleated cell counts were derived. TCRdb's table, derived via immunoSEQ multiplex PCR, lists solely in-frame clones and lacks some. V and J calls and clone size are as listed in that table; D and trimming were resolved from the DNA. The table includes a few hundred thousand clones, more than 75% detected once.

Source material: PBMCs or T cells enriched from blood (not recorded which). The clonotype originates from a woman aged 45-65 years who had recovered from COVID-19. The chain carries TRBV3-1 (or the pseudogene TRBV3-2) and TRBJ1-5; TRBD1 agrees at 7 bases. CDR3 sequence: CASSHRGNQPQHF. The CDR3 coding sequence is TGTGCCAGCAGCCACAGGGGGAATCAGCCCCAGCATTTT.